The 12 T cell receptor beta chains below all came from one sample that was sequenced in a study of tumor-infiltrating lymphocytes in primary liver carcinoma. Taking 20-30 mg of unsorted bulk tissue, the authors co-extracted RNA and DNA. The template, 500 ng total RNA, yielded TCR beta cDNA made with a constant-region primer. Construction of TCR beta libraries relied on three successive nested multiplex PCR rounds employing slightly modified ARM-PCR. PCR rounds one and two used TRBV1-TRBV30 forward primers with a C-beta reverse primer for roughly 10 cycles each. TCRdb reprocessed the multiplex PCR reads via MiXCR and lists one record per CDR3 protein. The top ten hold around 18% of the sample, which has under 200,000 distinct CDR3 sequences, around four fifths seen once. The sample taken for sequencing was tumor tissue from primary liver carcinoma. The receptor source for this set is a man aged 40-49 years with primary liver carcinoma and hepatitis B virus infection.

Note on this clonotype: Compared with germline, one end of the junction differs, possibly owing to a read error. This chain uses TRBV10-1 with TRBJ2-7, with 9 nucleotides matching TRBD2. Germline lookup yields CDR1 WNHNN and CDR2 SYGVQD (reference sequence). This CDR3 contains 14 residues. The CDR3 here is CARSGETSGYEQYF. In DNA form, the CDR3 reads TGCGCCAGGAGTGGGGAGACTAGCGGATATGAGCAGTACTTC.

As to this clonotype: A read error may produce the germline difference seen at one junction end. As DNA, the CDR3 is TGTGTCAGCAGCCTACCCTCCGGGGTGAGTGGAAACACCATATATTTT. This gives the protein CVSSLPSGVSGNTIYF. The rearrangement uses TRBV7-9 and TRBJ1-3; D call uncertain. CDR1 and CDR2 (germline): SEHNR, FQNEAQ (reference sequence). CDR3 size: 16 residues. The whole variable domain, remainder taken from reference TRBV7-9 and TRBJ1-3, is DTGVSQNPRHKITKRGQNVTFRCDPISEHNRLYWYRQTLGQGPEFLTYFQNEAQLEKSRLLSDRFSAERPKGSFSTLEIQRTEQGDSAMYLCVSSLPSGVSGNTIYFGEGSWLTVV.

Of note for this clonotype: An end of the junction does not agree with germline; a read error may underlie this. The chain has TRBV12-3 or TRBV12-4 and TRBJ1-1; 10 positions match TRBD1. The CDR3 totals 15 residues. CDR3 amino acids: CASSRPGQGKTEAFF. The CDR3 DNA is TGTGCAAGCAGTAGACCGGGACAGGGGAAGACTGAAGCTTTCTTT.

With regard to this clonotype: An end of the junction differs from the germline gene, which may be a read error. V is TRBV29-1 and J is TRBJ2-2; the D gene could be TRBD1 or TRBD2 (5 bases each). The CDR3 sequence is 15 residues long. Germline V gene sequence: CDR1 SQVTM, CDR2 ANQGSEA. In DNA, the CDR3 is TGTGGCGCTCTTACTAACGGGGCGAACACCGGGGAGCAGTTTTTT. It encodes CGALTNGANTGEQFF.

Concerning this clonotype: The junction does not match germline at one end; this may be a read error. V usage is TRBV29-1 and J usage is TRBJ1-1; maybe TRBD1 (5 bases). The V gene's germline CDR1 is SQVTM and CDR2 ANQGSEA. The CDR3 totals 15 residues. CDR3 residues: CSLDPGLGMNTEAFF. As DNA, the CDR3 is TGCAGCCTTGACCCAGGGTTGGGGATGAACACTGAAGCTTTCTTT.

The chain has TRBV6-2 or TRBV6-3 and TRBJ1-5, with D unclear. This CDR3 has 14 residues. V was cut by 2 bases and J by 16 bases, with 21 bases left in between. Germline loops: CDR1 MNHEY, CDR2 SVGEGT. In nucleotides, the CDR3 is TGTGCCAGCAGTTACCGACTTAGCAATCAGCCTCATCATTTT. This encodes CASSYRLSNQPHHF.

Many counts were recorded for this clonotype. This sequence joins TRBV29-1 and TRBJ2-5, with a possible D match to TRBD1 (6 bases). The CDR3 has 12 residues. V lost 4 bases and J lost 2, with 8 bases in between. The germline CDR1 and CDR2 sequences are SQVTM and ANQGSEA. The CDR3 is CSVAGQQETQYF. CDR3 nucleotides: TGCAGCGTTGCTGGACAGCAAGAGACCCAGTACTTC.

Comments on this clonotype: As the CDR3 is not closed by the conserved phenylalanine or tryptophan, this likely results from a read error. V is TRBV6-2 or TRBV6-3 and J is TRBJ2-7; a possible D gene is TRBD2 (6 bases). V dropped 7 bases and J dropped 8 bases, with 21 bases sitting between them. CDR3 length: 14 residues. Germline V gene lookup returns CDR1 MNHEY and CDR2 SVGEGT. The CDR3 DNA reads TGTGCCAGCAAAAGTCTACAGGAGGGCTATAAGCAGTACATC. Protein product: CASKSLQEGYKQYI.

This clonotype was counted once. A read error is likely, as this CDR3 ends without the conserved phenylalanine or tryptophan. The chain joins TRBV7-9 to TRBJ1-1; D may be TRBD1 (6 bases). Germline V CDR1 and CDR2: SEHNR, FQNEAQ (reference sequence). The CDR3 covers 14 residues. Between the trimmed V and J ends, which lost 5 bases and 4 bases, there was a span of 14 bases. Written as DNA, the CDR3 is TGTGCCAGCAGCCCTCCAGGGGCGAGCACTGAAGCTTTCGTT. Translating gives CASSPPGASTEAFV.

Of note for this clonotype: A much larger clone lies a single base off, so this may be a read error. The V call is TRBV28, the J call TRBJ2-3; a possible D gene is TRBD2 (7 bases). The germline V and J ends were trimmed by 5 bases and 5 bases, with 14 bases remaining between them. From germline, CDR1 is MDHEN and CDR2 SYDVKM. The CDR3 runs to 14 residues. The CDR3 protein is CASSIGRGRDTQYF. The CDR3 bases are TGTGCCAGCAGTATCGGGCGGGGGCGAGATACGCAGTATTTT.

Of note for this clonotype: In this CDR3 the conserved last residue, phenylalanine or tryptophan, is missing, so a read error is likely. No DNA is shown, since the ends of the CDR3 on it are uncertain; the CDR3 is the one TCRdb lists. The chain joins TRBV29-1 to TRBJ1-2; TRBD1, the table's D call, lacks a check against the DNA. The CDR3 region is 14 residues in length, termini included. From germline, CDR1 is SQVTM and CDR2 ANQGSEA. CDR3 amino acids: CSVDQRGSGPGYTY.

On this clonotype itself: One junction end does not reproduce the germline sequence, and a read error may be involved. The chain has TRBV29-1 and TRBJ2-1; 10 nucleotides match TRBD2. CDR3 length equals 17 residues. Germline-derived CDR1 and CDR2 are SQVTM and ANQGSEA. The CDR3 bases are TGTAGGGTCTCCAGGACTAGCGGCTCGAGATCCTATAATGAGCAGTTCTTC. Protein: CRVSRTSGSRSYNEQFF.